Listed below are T cell receptor beta chains from one sample, sequenced in a study of blood T cell repertoires in COVID-19. Assay: immunoSEQ multiplex PCR; the TCRdb copy retains only in-frame clones and omits some. The profile shows 400,000 to 450,000 clones, roughly 87% of them singletons. The sample taken for sequencing was PBMCs or T cells enriched from blood (not recorded which). The receptor source for this set is a man between 18 and 29 years old who had recovered from COVID-19. The CDR3 runs from the conserved cysteine through the conserved F or W. A D gene is named only where the DNA matches it firmly. Only part of the rows carry a size: once, few, many, or a class if the clone is expanded.

>few|TRBJ2-7|TRBD1|TRBV5-1
TGCGCCAGCAGCTTGGGGACAGGGACCTACGAGCAGTACTTC
CASSLGTGTYEQYF
>-|TRBJ1-2|-|TRBV4-1
TGCGCCAGCAGCCAACGGACTGGAGGGGCAGACGGCTACACCTTC
CASSQRTGGADGYTF
>-|TRBJ2-1|-|TRBV4-2
TGTGCCAGCAGCCAATCGAGATACAATGAGCAGTTCTTC
CASSQSRYNEQFF
>-|TRBJ1-5|-|TRBV20-1
TGCAGTGCTAGTTTCAGAAATCAGCCCCAGCATTTT
CSASFRNQPQHF
>-|TRBJ1-4|TRBD1|TRBV28
TGTGCCAGCAGCTCGACAGGGGTCAGAGAAAAACTGTTTTTT
CASSSTGVREKLFF
>-|TRBJ1-4|-|TRBV30
TGTGCCCGCCGGGGGGGTAATGAAAAACTGTTTTTT
CARRGGNEKLFF
>-|TRBJ2-7|TRBD1|TRBV2
TGTGCCAGCAGGACAGGGGCCCCCTACGAGCAGTACTTC
CASRTGAPYEQYF
>-|TRBJ1-1|-|TRBV2
TGTGCCAGCAGTGTTAACAGCAACACTGAAGCTTTCTTT
CASSVNSNTEAFF
>-|TRBJ1-4|TRBD1|TRBV27
TGTGCCAGCAGCCTGGACAGGGACAATGAAAAACTGTTTTTT
CASSLDRDNEKLFF
>-|TRBJ1-2|TRBD1|TRBV2
TGTGCCAGCAGTGGTTTAGGACAGGGCGACTATGGCTACACCTTC
CASSGLGQGDYGYTF
>-|TRBJ2-2|-|TRBV5-4
TGTGCCAGCAGCCCCGGGAACAGGGGGGGGACCGGGGAGCTGTTTTTT
CASSPGNRGGTGELFF
>-|TRBJ1-2|-|TRBV29-1
TGCAGCGTTGGAGGACATCAAGTCTATGGCTACACCTTC
CSVGGHQVYGYTF
>-|TRBJ1-1|-|TRBV5-5
TGTGCCAGCAGCTGGGGGCAGGGGCCTACCACTGAAGCTTTCTTT
CASSWGQGPTTEAFF
>-|TRBJ2-5|-|TRBV3-1/TRBV3-2
TGTGCCAGCAGCCACGGTGCTCCGTACCAAGAGACCCAGTACTTC
CASSHGAPYQETQYF
>-|TRBJ2-1|TRBD1|TRBV10-3
TGTGCCATCAGTGGGACAGGAGACAATGAGCAGTTCTTC
CAISGTGDNEQFF
>-|TRBJ1-5|TRBD1|TRBV7-2
TGTGCCAGCAGCTTAGCGAGGGGACAGGGTGGCAATCAGCCCCAGCATTTT
CASSLARGQGGNQPQHF
>-|TRBJ1-5|-|TRBV5-8
TGTGCCAGCAGCTTGGGGGGGGTGGCAAATCAGCCCCAGCATTTT
CASSLGGVANQPQHF
>-|TRBJ1-2|TRBD1|TRBV5-1
TGCGCCAGCAGCTTAGGACAGGGTTTATTTGGCTACACCTTC
CASSLGQGLFGYTF
>once|TRBJ2-2|TRBD2|TRBV18
TGTGCCAGCTCACCACCGACTAGCGGGACGGCCACCGGGGAGCTGTTTTTT
CASSPPTSGTATGELFF
>-|TRBJ1-2|-|TRBV10-3
TGTGCCATCAGAGCGAACAGGGATAACTATGGCTACACCTTC
CAIRANRDNYGYTF
>once|TRBJ2-4|-|TRBV2
TGTGCCAGCGGGGCTAGTCGAAGTGACTTAGCCAAAAACATTCAGTACTTC
CASGASRSDLAKNIQYF
>-|TRBJ2-1|TRBD2|TRBV5-1
TGCGCCAGCAGCTTGGTGAGCGGGGATTACAATGAGCAGTTCTTC
CASSLVSGDYNEQFF
>-|TRBJ2-7|TRBD2|TRBV6-1
TGTGCCAGCAGTGAAGCGGGAGGGTTGGAACAGTACTTC
CASSEAGGLEQYF
>-|TRBJ2-7|TRBD2|TRBV19
TGTGCCAGTAGTCGGACTAGCGGTTCCTCCTACGAGCAGTACTTC
CASSRTSGSSYEQYF
>-|TRBJ2-3|-|TRBV27
TGTGCCAGCAGTTTAATCGCAGGCAGCACAGATACGCAGTATTTT
CASSLIAGSTDTQYF